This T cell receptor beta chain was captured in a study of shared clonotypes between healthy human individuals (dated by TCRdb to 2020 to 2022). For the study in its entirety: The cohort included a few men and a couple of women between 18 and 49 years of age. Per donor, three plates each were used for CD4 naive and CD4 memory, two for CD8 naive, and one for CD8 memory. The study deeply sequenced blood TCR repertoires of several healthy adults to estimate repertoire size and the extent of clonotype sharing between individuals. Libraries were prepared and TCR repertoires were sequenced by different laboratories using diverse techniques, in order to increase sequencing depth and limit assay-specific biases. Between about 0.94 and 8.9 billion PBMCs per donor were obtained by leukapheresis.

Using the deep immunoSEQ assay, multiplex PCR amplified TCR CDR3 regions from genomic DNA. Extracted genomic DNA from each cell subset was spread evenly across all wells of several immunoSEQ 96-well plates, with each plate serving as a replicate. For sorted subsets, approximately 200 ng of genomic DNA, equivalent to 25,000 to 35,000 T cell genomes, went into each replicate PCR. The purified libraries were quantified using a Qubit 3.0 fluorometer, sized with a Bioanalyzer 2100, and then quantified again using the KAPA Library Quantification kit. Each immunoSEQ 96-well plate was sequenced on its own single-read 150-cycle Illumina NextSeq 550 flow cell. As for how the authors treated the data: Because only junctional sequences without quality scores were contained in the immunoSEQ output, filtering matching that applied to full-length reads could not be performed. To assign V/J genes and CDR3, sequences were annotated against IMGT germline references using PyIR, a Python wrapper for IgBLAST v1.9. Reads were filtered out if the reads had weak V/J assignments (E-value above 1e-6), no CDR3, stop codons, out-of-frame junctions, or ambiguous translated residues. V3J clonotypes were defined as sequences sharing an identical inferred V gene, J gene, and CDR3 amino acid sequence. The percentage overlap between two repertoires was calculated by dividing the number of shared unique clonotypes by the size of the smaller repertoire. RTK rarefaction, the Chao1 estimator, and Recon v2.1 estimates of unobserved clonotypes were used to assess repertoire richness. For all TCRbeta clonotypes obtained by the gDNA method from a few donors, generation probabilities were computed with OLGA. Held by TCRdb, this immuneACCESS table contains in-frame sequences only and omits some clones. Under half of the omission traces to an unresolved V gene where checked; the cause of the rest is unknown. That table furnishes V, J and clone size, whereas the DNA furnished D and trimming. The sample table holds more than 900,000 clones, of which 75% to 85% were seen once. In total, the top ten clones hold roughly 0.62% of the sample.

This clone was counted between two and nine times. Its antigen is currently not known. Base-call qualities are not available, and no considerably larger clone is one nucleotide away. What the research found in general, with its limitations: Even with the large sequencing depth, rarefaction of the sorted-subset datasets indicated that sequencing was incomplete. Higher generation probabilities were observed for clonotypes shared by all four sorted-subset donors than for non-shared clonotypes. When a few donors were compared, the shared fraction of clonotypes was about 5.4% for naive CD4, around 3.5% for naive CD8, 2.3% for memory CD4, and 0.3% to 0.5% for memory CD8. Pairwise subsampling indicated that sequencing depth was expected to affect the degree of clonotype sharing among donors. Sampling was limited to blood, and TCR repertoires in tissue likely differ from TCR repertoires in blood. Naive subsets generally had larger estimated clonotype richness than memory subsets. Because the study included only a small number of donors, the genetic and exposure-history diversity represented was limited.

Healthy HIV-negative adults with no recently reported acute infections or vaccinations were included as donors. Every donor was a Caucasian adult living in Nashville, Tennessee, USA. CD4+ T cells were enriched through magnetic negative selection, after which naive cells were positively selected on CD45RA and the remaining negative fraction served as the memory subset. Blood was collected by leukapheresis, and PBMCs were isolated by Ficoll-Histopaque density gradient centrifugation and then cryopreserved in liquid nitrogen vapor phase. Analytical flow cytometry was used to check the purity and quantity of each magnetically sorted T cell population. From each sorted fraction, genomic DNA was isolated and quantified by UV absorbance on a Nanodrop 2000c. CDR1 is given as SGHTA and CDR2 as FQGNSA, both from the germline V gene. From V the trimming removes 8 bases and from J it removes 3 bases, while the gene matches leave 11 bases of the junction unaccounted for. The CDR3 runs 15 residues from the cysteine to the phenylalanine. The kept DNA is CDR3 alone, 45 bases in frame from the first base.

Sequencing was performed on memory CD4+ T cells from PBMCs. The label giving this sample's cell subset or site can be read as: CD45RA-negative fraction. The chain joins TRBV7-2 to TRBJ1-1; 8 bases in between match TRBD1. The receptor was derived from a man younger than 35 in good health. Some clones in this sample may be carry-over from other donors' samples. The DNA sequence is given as TGTGCCAGCCGAATCGGGGCAGGGGGCCACACTGAAGCTTTCTTT. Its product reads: CASRIGAGGHTEAFF.